This is a list of T cell receptor beta chains from one sample in a study of shared clonotypes between healthy human individuals. Clones were read by immunoSEQ multiplex PCR, and TCRdb kept only the in-frame ones, dropping some. Altogether around 2,000,000 clones are present, around 93% being singletons, with the ten largest covering roughly 1.8%. Sequences were obtained from naive CD8+ T cells from PBMCs. The receptors originated from a man aged 18 to 35 in good health. Some clones in this sample may be carry-over from other donors' samples. The CDR3 runs from the conserved cysteine through the conserved F or W. A D gene is named only where the DNA matches it firmly. Where a row states a size, it is once, few, many or the class of an expanded clone; other rows omit it.

d_gene: NA
abundance: NA
v_gene: TRBV7-3
j_gene: TRBJ2-1
CDR3aa: CASSLTYGLGSYNEQFF
CDR3nt: TGTGCCAGCAGCTTAACGTACGGGCTGGGCTCCTACAATGAGCAGTTCTTC

d_gene: TRBD1
abundance: NA
v_gene: TRBV29-1
j_gene: TRBJ2-7
CDR3aa: CSVGRLGQGAYEQYF
CDR3nt: TGCAGCGTTGGAAGACTCGGACAGGGGGCATACGAGCAGTACTTC

d_gene: NA
abundance: NA
v_gene: TRBV5-1
j_gene: TRBJ2-7
CDR3aa: CASSLDLLYEQYF
CDR3nt: TGCGCCAGCAGCTTGGATCTACTCTACGAGCAGTACTTC

d_gene: NA
abundance: once
v_gene: TRBV19
j_gene: TRBJ2-3
CDR3aa: CASSIIEQGVYADTQYF
CDR3nt: TGTGCCAGTAGTATTATTGAACAGGGTGTTTATGCGGATACGCAGTATTTT

d_gene: TRBD2
abundance: NA
v_gene: TRBV11-1
j_gene: TRBJ2-1
CDR3aa: CASSLNSGLVFF
CDR3nt: TGTGCCAGCAGCTTAAATAGCGGGCTTGTGTTCTTC

d_gene: NA
abundance: NA
v_gene: TRBV25-1
j_gene: TRBJ1-2
CDR3aa: CASSAYGDGYGYTF
CDR3nt: TGTGCCAGCAGTGCCTACGGGGACGGCTATGGCTACACCTTC

d_gene: TRBD2
abundance: NA
v_gene: TRBV4-1
j_gene: TRBJ2-7
CDR3aa: CASSLLAGVQNEQYF
CDR3nt: TGCGCCAGCAGCCTTCTAGCGGGAGTACAGAACGAGCAGTACTTC

d_gene: NA
abundance: NA
v_gene: TRBV7-9
j_gene: TRBJ2-7
CDR3aa: CASSLAPGREQYF
CDR3nt: TGTGCCAGCAGCTTAGCACCAGGGCGCGAGCAGTACTTC

d_gene: NA
abundance: NA
v_gene: TRBV7-9
j_gene: TRBJ1-1
CDR3aa: CASSLGGRSEAFF
CDR3nt: TGTGCCAGCAGCTTAGGTGGCAGATCGGAAGCTTTCTTT

d_gene: TRBD2
abundance: NA
v_gene: TRBV29-1
j_gene: TRBJ2-7
CDR3aa: CSVWEGSVAYEQYF
CDR3nt: TGCAGCGTTTGGGAGGGCTCCGTAGCCTACGAGCAGTACTTC

d_gene: TRBD1
abundance: NA
v_gene: TRBV27
j_gene: TRBJ2-1
CDR3aa: CASSLLGQGSDEQFF
CDR3nt: TGTGCCAGCAGTTTACTGGGACAGGGTAGCGATGAGCAGTTCTTC

d_gene: NA
abundance: NA
v_gene: TRBV6-5
j_gene: TRBJ1-2
CDR3aa: CASSYEGHGYTF
CDR3nt: TGTGCCAGCAGTTACGAAGGGCATGGCTACACCTTC

d_gene: NA
abundance: NA
v_gene: TRBV4-2
j_gene: TRBJ2-1
CDR3aa: CASTGPHNEQFF
CDR3nt: TGTGCCAGCACGGGACCACACAATGAGCAGTTCTTC

d_gene: NA
abundance: NA
v_gene: TRBV7-2
j_gene: TRBJ2-1
CDR3aa: CASSFSYNEQFF
CDR3nt: TGTGCCAGCAGCTTTTCGTACAATGAGCAGTTCTTC

d_gene: NA
abundance: NA
v_gene: TRBV27
j_gene: TRBJ1-5
CDR3aa: CASSSWGAGSNQPQHF
CDR3nt: TGTGCCAGCAGTTCCTGGGGGGCTGGGAGCAATCAGCCCCAGCATTTT

d_gene: NA
abundance: NA
v_gene: TRBV7-9
j_gene: TRBJ2-7
CDR3aa: CASSLSSAGPYEQYF
CDR3nt: TGTGCCAGCAGCTTATCATCGGCGGGCCCCTACGAGCAGTACTTC

d_gene: NA
abundance: NA
v_gene: TRBV11-2
j_gene: TRBJ1-1
CDR3aa: CASSPRKIGEAFF
CDR3nt: TGTGCCAGCAGCCCTAGAAAAATTGGTGAGGCTTTCTTT

d_gene: TRBD2
abundance: NA
v_gene: TRBV4-1
j_gene: TRBJ2-3
CDR3aa: CASSSGLVTPDTQYF
CDR3nt: TGCGCCAGCAGCTCGGGACTAGTCACCCCAGATACGCAGTATTTT

d_gene: NA
abundance: NA
v_gene: TRBV6-6
j_gene: TRBJ2-7
CDR3aa: CASSEDFLLYEQYF
CDR3nt: TGTGCCAGCAGTGAGGACTTCTTGTTATACGAGCAGTACTTC

d_gene: NA
abundance: once
v_gene: TRBV2
j_gene: TRBJ2-4
CDR3aa: CASRGNDKNIQYF
CDR3nt: TGTGCCAGCAGGGGGAATGACAAAAACATTCAGTACTTC

d_gene: NA
abundance: NA
v_gene: TRBV27
j_gene: TRBJ2-1
CDR3aa: CASTSGSYNEQFF
CDR3nt: TGTGCCAGCACGTCTGGCTCCTACAATGAGCAGTTCTTC

d_gene: NA
abundance: NA
v_gene: TRBV7-8
j_gene: TRBJ2-7
CDR3aa: CASSPAGSYEQYF
CDR3nt: TGTGCCAGCAGCCCTGCCGGCTCCTACGAGCAGTACTTC

d_gene: NA
abundance: NA
v_gene: TRBV7-8
j_gene: TRBJ2-1
CDR3aa: CASSLGWDSLWDEQFF
CDR3nt: TGTGCCAGCAGCTTAGGGTGGGACTCCCTTTGGGATGAGCAGTTCTTC

d_gene: NA
abundance: NA
v_gene: TRBV4-3
j_gene: TRBJ1-4
CDR3aa: CASSQDRWTVNEKLFF
CDR3nt: TGCGCCAGCAGCCAAGATCGGTGGACAGTTAATGAAAAACTGTTTTTT

d_gene: TRBD2
abundance: NA
v_gene: TRBV27
j_gene: TRBJ2-1
CDR3aa: CASSLEGGTTLYNEQFF
CDR3nt: TGTGCCAGCAGTTTAGAGGGAGGGACTACGTTATACAATGAGCAGTTCTTC

d_gene: TRBD1
abundance: NA
v_gene: TRBV6-1
j_gene: TRBJ1-1
CDR3aa: CASPEGAGTEAFF
CDR3nt: TGTGCCAGCCCAGAGGGGGCTGGCACTGAAGCTTTCTTT

d_gene: NA
abundance: NA
v_gene: TRBV5-1
j_gene: TRBJ2-1
CDR3aa: CASSLVLYLRDEQFF
CDR3nt: TGCGCCAGCAGCTTGGTGCTTTACCTTAGGGATGAGCAGTTCTTC